This T cell receptor beta chain was sequenced in a study of cytomegalovirus exposure and HLA in healthy donors. Study-level results: In an earlier analysis, in 540 or so donors, most V segments appeared productive either ~87% or ~30% of the time.

V was trimmed by 5 bases and J by 13 bases, leaving 24 bases between them. This CDR3 region has 15 residues. Germline lookup yields CDR1 GTSNPN and CDR2 SVGIG (reference sequence). PCR involved 60 Vbeta and 13 Jbeta primers. Clones were sequenced by immunoSEQ multiplex PCR, and TCRdb holds only the in-frame ones, with some missing. The sample has 150,000 to 200,000 clones; roughly 85% are singletons. As concerns this clone: Its cognate antigen is unknown.

V usage is TRBV30 and J usage is TRBJ1-6; maybe TRBD1 (6 bases). Specimen: PBMCs. This TCR was recovered from a woman in her forties or fifties in good health and CMV-seronegative. For the CDR3, the DNA is TGTGCCTGGGGGGGCCAGACAATAACAACGTCGCCCCTCCACTTT. Amino acids: CAWGGQTITTSPLHF. Full variable domain (outside the CDR3, taken from reference TRBV30 and TRBJ1-6): SQTIHQWPATLVQPVGSPLSLECTVEGTSNPNLYWYRQAAGRGLQLLFYSVGIGQISSEVPQNLSASRPQDRQFILSSKKLLLSDSGFYLCAWGGQTITTSPLHFGNGTRLTVT.